The entry below describes one T cell receptor beta chain. Its antigen is as yet unknown. This record belongs to a study of OX40 agonist ivuxolimab in advanced cancers. The ends were cut back, 2 bases at V and 0 bases at J, with 8 bases in the middle. CDR3 length: 14 residues. CDR1 and CDR2 (germline): SGHDT, YYEEEE. TCRdb keeps only in-frame clones here, not all; method: immunoSEQ multiplex PCR. The table has approximately 62,000 clones, nearly 95% seen once. Whole-study findings and limits: Expanded clones tended on average to be more numerous among CD8+ T cells than CD4+.

This clonotype was obtained from an adult with an advanced solid tumor such as melanoma, head and neck, liver or kidney cancer. The sequencing used CD4+ or CD8+ T cells sorted from blood, collected in a trial of the OX40 agonist ivuxolimab. The rearrangement uses TRBV5-6 and TRBJ1-1; D gene uncertain. For the CDR3, the DNA is TGTGCCAGCAGCTTCGGGAAGGTGAACACTGAAGCTTTCTTT. Its protein product is CASSFGKVNTEAFF.